Here is one T cell receptor beta chain with its context. This clone has only a few counts. Its specific antigen is unknown. No clone much larger than this one lies a single base away; base qualities are absent. This sample was taken from a study of CD8+ T cells in alopecia areata listed by TCRdb under 2018. For the study in its entirety: The treated patients took part in an open-label pilot trial in which moderate-to-severe alopecia areata was treated with oral tofacitinib at 5 to 10 mg twice daily. Tofacitinib was administered for 6 to 18 months, and 6 months of follow-up off drug were then conducted to assess delayed response and recurrence. In treated patients, disease severity was measured using the SALT score, which gives the percentage of scalp surface area affected. To study T cell clonal expansion in alopecia areata, the researchers applied high-throughput TCRbeta sequencing to both the C3H/HeJ mouse model and human patients. On the human side, TCRbeta sequencing was run on scalp tissue and on sorted CD4+ and CD8+ peripheral blood T cells from healthy controls and from alopecia areata patients with either patchy or totalis/universalis disease. Patients on tofacitinib were biopsied at baseline and after 4 and 24 weeks of treatment, and several of the patients also had a later scalp biopsy. Scalp clonality was compared among normal scalp (n=4), patchy alopecia areata scalp (n=8), and alopecia totalis/universalis scalp (n=8). The RNA source kit depended on sample type: the PAXgene miRNA kit for fixed scalp, the miRNeasy kit for PBMCs, and the RNeasy kit for mouse skin. Amplification of TCRbeta CDR3 regions was done by immunoSEQ multiplex PCR using 35 Vbeta forward primers and 13 Jbeta reverse primers.

Libraries were made using the immunoSEQ multiplex PCR assay. RNA was extracted from all samples and reverse transcribed into cDNA as template for TCR sequencing. First-strand cDNA was synthesized with SuperScript III using a 2:1 mix of oligo-dT and random hexamers. A synthetic immune receptor repertoire was used to measure amplification bias, and any remaining bias was corrected computationally. Under the source paper's analysis protocol: Raw reads were preprocessed for error removal, and CDR3 was defined according to IMGT conventions as running from the conserved cysteine to phenylalanine. Clonality was computed by normalizing Shannon entropy by log2 of the number of productive unique TCRs and subtracting the result from 1. Whether scalp clones were CD4 or CD8 was inferred by matching scalp TCRbeta sequences against CD4 and CD8 repertoires sorted from blood. Entries here come from immuneACCESS through TCRdb and include only in-frame sequences with V and J called. Some clones fail to appear in such tables; in the studies checked, an unresolved V gene covers under half of the shortfall, and the cause of the remainder is unknown. The V and J calls and clone size are taken from that table; D and trimming were inferred from the DNA. A total of 60,000 to 85,000 clones appear in this sample, approximately 72% of them only once. Around 20% of the sample is in the top ten clones.

Reading from cysteine to phenylalanine, the CDR3 counts 15 amino acids. Just the 45-base CDR3 DNA is kept, in frame starting at base 1. CDR1 is given as LNHNV and CDR2 as YYDKDF, both from the germline V gene (reference sequence). Trimming costs V 1 base and J 4 bases, and their ends lie 11 bases apart. The paper as a whole reports these results and caveats: Unlike mouse skin, which is dominated by gammadelta T cells, normal human skin has resident alphabeta T cells that are also sequenced, and this complicates analysis of the scalp TCR repertoire. Lesional scalp, especially in alopecia totalis/universalis, showed higher clonality and more expanded CD8+ clones than normal scalp, suggesting antigenic drive. Tofacitinib significantly decreased scalp clonality and the number of expanded CD8+ clones among the top 100 scalp clones. Shared TCR sequences between patients were less evident than in mice, which may be partly attributable to HLA diversity in the patient population. Because the treated cohort was small and had just a single nonresponder, larger studies are needed to establish links between baseline CD8+ expansion and response. Many expanded lesional clones were found to persist in scalp and blood during tofacitinib treatment, and relapse after treatment cessation may be partly explained by this persistence.

This sample's time point label indicates: about 25 weeks on oral tofacitinib. The treatment or condition label corresponds to: oral pan-JAK inhibitor, 5-10 mg twice daily. From alopecia areata patients, peripheral blood was collected along with lesional scalp punch biopsies. PBMCs were isolated by density centrifugation and stained for CD3, CD4 and CD8, after which CD4+ and CD8+ T cells were sorted on a FACSAria. The sequencing used CD8+ T cells sorted from blood, collected at week 24, from a patient treated with tofacitinib. Recombination connected TRBV15 to TRBJ1-5; the D gene assignment is ambiguous. This TCR was sampled from a human donor with alopecia areata. The CDR3 corresponds to CATSRASYGNQPQHF. The DNA is as follows: TGTGCCACCAGCAGAGCTAGCTATGGAAATCAGCCCCAGCATTTT.